This T cell receptor (beta chain) was documented in a study of blood T cell repertoires in COVID-19 (TCRdb year 2020). For the wider study: Samples from collaborators originated in the United States, Italy and Spain and spanned both the acute and convalescent phases of COVID-19. The prospective study material was composed of cDNA or gDNA derived from T cells, B-cell-depleted T cells, or PBMCs. The dataset comprised deeply sampled blood TCRbeta repertoires from subjects exposed to, actively infected with, or recovered from COVID-19. The repertoires were released in a freely available public database intended as a resource for research on the immune response to SARS-CoV-2. The samples were drawn from the first 160 participants of the ongoing ImmuneRACE study and from more than 1,000 subjects provided by 6 global collaborators. Sample metadata almost always included a de-identified subject ID, COVID-19 status, age in years and sex. HLA class I and class II types, where available, came from metadata supplied by the sample provider rather than from assay-based typing.

Each collaborating institution followed its own protocols to collect whole blood in K2EDTA tubes. For TCRbeta analysis, collaborators shipped samples as frozen whole blood, isolated PBMCs, or DNA extracted from either of those sample types. Note on this clone: The target of this receptor is not known. Base qualities are not provided; no much larger clone lies one nucleotide away.

TCRbeta CDR3 regions were amplified from genomic DNA using the immunoSEQ Assay, a bias-controlled multiplex PCR. On the study's bioinformatics: Nucleated cell counts per sample were estimated from amplification of reference gene primers within the assay. To quantify the absolute abundance of each unique TCRbeta CDR3 rearrangement, sequence reads were collapsed and filtered. Productive Simpson clonality was computed per sample as the square root of Simpson's diversity index over productive rearrangements. TCRdb's version of the immuneACCESS table is confined to in-frame rearrangements and falls short of the full clone set. An unresolved V gene accounts for under half of the shortfall where checked; the remainder is of unknown origin. V and J calls plus clone size are reproduced from that table; the DNA served to infer D and trimming. The sample table contains a few hundred thousand clones; only one count was recorded for approximately 90% of them. Around 3.6% of the sample is in the top ten clones.

The research as a whole found: The amount of clinical and demographic metadata varied by source and participant and was provided uncurated.

The sequenced sample consisted of peripheral blood. This receptor was taken from a man between 18 and 35 years old with active or convalescent COVID-19.

Here the CDR3 is given as CASRKGGGHEQYF. The nucleotide sequence is TGTGCCAGCCGCAAAGGCGGGGGACACGAGCAGTACTTC. The rearrangement joined TRBV2 to TRBJ2-7, with 7 bases in between that match TRBD2. CDR1 and CDR2, looked up from the germline V gene, are SNHLY and FYNNEI. Here V drops 8 bases and J drops 5 bases, and the junction holds 9 bases not matched to any gene. The CDR3 holds 13 amino acids from the cysteine to the phenylalanine. Only the CDR3 DNA is retained, 39 bases long and in frame from the first base.